The 4 T cell receptor beta chains reported below all come from one sample, sequenced in a study of blood T cell repertoires in COVID-19. Some clones are missing from TCRdb's copy, which holds only in-frame ones; the method was immunoSEQ multiplex PCR. This repertoire shows some 190,000 clones, roughly four fifths found once; its top ten account for more than 4.5%. Input material: peripheral blood. The receptors stem from a woman aged 70-85 years with active or convalescent COVID-19.

V gene TRBV19 combines with J gene TRBJ1-3, with 7 bases fitting TRBD1. CDR1 LNHDA and CDR2 SQIVND come from the germline V gene (reference sequence). The V segment lost 5 bases and the J segment 4 bases; nucleotides outside the gene matches: 5. The CDR3 has 14 amino acids. The CDR3, as DNA: TGTGCCAGTAGTCCGGGGACAGCAGGAAACACCATATATTTT. It is translated as CASSPGTAGNTIYF.

The chain combines TRBV5-1 with TRBJ2-4; 12 bases match TRBD2. CDR3 size: 15 residues. Germline values: CDR1 SGHRS, CDR2 YFSETQ. Trimming removed 3 bases from V and 9 bases from J; junction bases left unmatched: 7. The CDR3 reads CASSYSTSGSGIQYF. In DNA, the CDR3 is TGCGCCAGCAGCTATTCGACTAGCGGGAGTGGCATTCAGTACTTC.

The V and J genes are TRBV6-5 and TRBJ2-7; 7 bases agree with TRBD1. Trimming removed 4 bases from V and 3 bases from J; junction bases left unmatched: 9. Looked up from germline, CDR1 is MNHEY and CDR2 is SVGAGI. CDR3 length: 15 amino acids. The CDR3 spells CASSSGTGVVYEQYF. CDR3 DNA: TGTGCCAGCAGTTCCGGAACAGGGGTAGTCTACGAGCAGTACTTC.

This CDR3 is CASSIGLVLGTDTQYF. CDR3 nucleotides: TGTGCCAGTAGTATAGGACTAGTTTTGGGTACAGATACGCAGTATTTT. The J gene is TRBJ2-3, the V gene TRBV19; a possible D gene is TRBD2 (6 bases). The CDR3 is made up of 16 amino acids. V dropped 1 base and J dropped 3 bases, with 14 bases sitting between them. Germline CDR1 is LNHDA and CDR2 is SQIVND (reference sequence). Full variable domain (outside the CDR3, taken from reference TRBV19 and TRBJ2-3): DGGITQSPKYLFRKEGQNVTLSCEQNLNHDAMYWYRQDPGQGLRLIYYSQIVNDFQKGDIAEGYSVSREKKESFPLTVTSAQKNPTAFYLCASSIGLVLGTDTQYFGPGTRLTVL.